This TCR beta chain was captured by sequencing in a study of T cells after yellow fever vaccination. Study at large: Fractions containing few cells were prepared with SMART-Seq v4 Ultra Low Input.

Study-wide points: Once the booster was given, most primary-vaccination clones reappeared, at approximately 97% for CD4 and over 70% for CD8. A small share of clonotypes appeared in both CD4 and CD8 compartments.

On this clonotype: What it binds is unknown.

The CDR3 runs to 19 residues. V lost 1 base and J lost 0, with 22 bases in between. Germline CDR1 and CDR2: SGHAT and FQDESV (reference sequence). TCRdb itself ran the 5' RACE reads through MiXCR, one entry per CDR3 protein. The profile shows hundreds of thousands of distinct CDR3 sequences, 9% to 15% of them singletons. This chain joins TRBV11-1 and TRBJ2-7; the D call may be TRBD1 or TRBD2 (5 bases each). The receptor was isolated from a man younger than 40 who received the YFV17D yellow fever vaccine. The sample here was PBMCs, taken on the day of the yellow fever booster vaccination. This CDR3 is CASSLVRGVHTLSSYEQYF. In DNA form, the CDR3 reads TGTGCCAGCAGCTTAGTTAGGGGAGTACATACACTAAGCTCCTACGAGCAGTACTTC.